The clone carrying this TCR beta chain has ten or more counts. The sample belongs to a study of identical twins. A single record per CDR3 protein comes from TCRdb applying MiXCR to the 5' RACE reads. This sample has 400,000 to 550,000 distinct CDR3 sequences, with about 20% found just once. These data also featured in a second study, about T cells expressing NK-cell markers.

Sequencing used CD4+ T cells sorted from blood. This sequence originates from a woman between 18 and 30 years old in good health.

The CDR3 loop reads CSVSSRRDTEAFF. The CDR3 DNA reads as TGCAGCGTATCTAGCAGGCGGGACACTGAAGCTTTCTTT. J is TRBJ1-1 and V is TRBV29-1; the D is unclear. CDR3 length: 13 residues. Per the germline V gene, CDR1 is SQVTM and CDR2 is ANQGSEA. Trimming stripped 6 bases from V and 3 bases from J, with 14 bases between. Full variable domain (missing parts from reference TRBV29-1 and TRBJ1-1): SAVISQKPSRDICQRGTSLTIQCQVDSQVTMMFWYRQQPGQSLTLIATANQGSEATYESGFVIDKFPISRPNLTFSTLTVSNMSPEDSSIYLCSVSSRRDTEAFFGQGTRLTVV.